These T cell receptor beta chains were read from a single sample in a study of blood T cells in healthy people across ages. TCRdb reanalysed the 5' RACE reads using MiXCR and keeps one entry per CDR3 protein. The sample contains 850,000 or so distinct CDR3 sequences, about 28% of which appear only once. Material: blood. These receptors originate from a woman aged 80 or over in good health. CDR3s include the opening cysteine and the closing phenylalanine or tryptophan. D genes are given only for firm matches. Expanded clones are given a class, and other clones once, few, many or no size at all.

abundance,v_gene,d_gene,len,j_gene,CDR3aa,CDR3nt
many,TRBV12-3/TRBV12-4,-,15,TRBJ1-2,CASSFWGSGGGGYTF,TGTGCCAGCAGTTTTTGGGGCAGCGGGGGTGGTGGCTACACCTTC
-,TRBV20-1,TRBD1,12,TRBJ2-5,CSAGTGVETQYF,TGCAGTGCCGGGACAGGGGTGGAGACCCAGTACTTC
-,TRBV18,TRBD1,16,TRBJ1-2,CASSPPGQGVFYGYTF,TGTGCCAGCTCACCACCGGGACAGGGGGTATTCTATGGCTACACCTTC
many,TRBV7-9,TRBD1,16,TRBJ1-2,CASSLARDRGDYGYTF,TGTGCCAGCAGCTTAGCCCGGGACAGGGGTGACTATGGCTACACCTTC
many,TRBV3-1,TRBD1,17,TRBJ1-2,CASSLTTGGGINYGYTF,TGTGCCAGCAGCCTTACGACAGGGGGCGGAATTAACTATGGCTACACCTTC
-,TRBV7-9,-,14,TRBJ1-2,CASSRGAGSYGYTF,TGTGCCAGCAGCAGGGGCGCTGGGTCCTATGGCTACACCTTC
many,TRBV4-3,TRBD1,15,TRBJ2-3,CASSRGTGGTDTQYF,TGCGCCAGCAGCCGCGGGACAGGGGGCACCGATACGCAGTATTTT
many,TRBV6-2/TRBV6-3,TRBD1,19,TRBJ2-6,CASSSLPGQGGTGANVLTF,TGTGCCAGCAGCTCGCTTCCGGGACAGGGCGGAACTGGGGCCAACGTCCTGACTTTC
-,TRBV6-5,TRBD1,16,TRBJ1-5,CASSYSWTGGEQPQHF,TGTGCCAGCAGTTACTCGTGGACAGGGGGTGAACAGCCCCAGCATTTT
few,TRBV18,-,16,TRBJ1-3,CASSPALTDSGNTIYF,TGTGCCAGCTCACCAGCTTTGACCGACTCTGGAAACACCATATATTTT
-,TRBV7-2,-,15,TRBJ2-4,CASSPLAGNSNIQYF,TGTGCCAGCAGTCCTCTGGCAGGGAACTCCAACATTCAGTACTTC
-,TRBV20-1,TRBD2,17,TRBJ2-3,CSARGDSGRGVGDTQYF,TGCAGTGCTAGAGGCGATAGCGGGAGGGGAGTGGGGGATACGCAGTATTTT
-,TRBV5-1,-,14,TRBJ1-1,CASSSGVVNTEAFF,TGCGCCAGCAGCTCAGGGGTGGTGAACACTGAAGCTTTCTTT
-,TRBV6-2/TRBV6-3,-,16,TRBJ1-5,CASSYSGRAGNQPQHF,TGTGCCAGCAGTTACTCGGGGAGGGCGGGCAATCAGCCCCAGCATTTT
few,TRBV4-1,TRBD1,18,TRBJ2-6,CASSRGDRGHAGANVLTF,TGCGCCAGCAGCCGGGGGGACAGGGGGCACGCTGGGGCCAACGTCCTGACTTTC
few,TRBV29-1,-,12,TRBJ2-2,CSVDLGTGELFF,TGCAGCGTTGATTTAGGGACCGGGGAGCTGTTTTTT
many,TRBV7-9,TRBD1,13,TRBJ1-2,CASSDPGGIIYTF,TGTGCCAGCAGCGATCCAGGGGGCATAATCTACACCTTC
-,TRBV12-5,-,12,TRBJ1-2,CASGSGNYGYTF,TGTGCTAGTGGTTCAGGAAACTATGGCTACACCTTC
few,TRBV3-2,-,12,TRBJ2-7,CASSRSNYEQYF,TGTGCCAGCAGTCGCTCCAACTACGAGCAGTACTTC
many,TRBV7-9,-,14,TRBJ2-5,CASSSPGRKETQYF,TGTGCCAGCAGCTCCCCGGGGCGAAAAGAGACCCAGTACTTC
many,TRBV7-2,TRBD2,15,TRBJ2-1,CASSLVSGGADEQFF,TGTGCCAGCAGCTTAGTGAGCGGGGGGGCAGATGAGCAGTTCTTC
few,TRBV7-2,-,16,TRBJ1-3,CASSHRVPGSGNTIYF,TGTGCCAGCAGCCACAGGGTTCCTGGCTCTGGAAACACCATATATTTT
-,TRBV7-2,-,15,TRBJ2-7,CASSLLRALSYEQYF,TGTGCCAGCAGCTTACTCCGGGCCCTCTCCTACGAGCAGTACTTC
many,TRBV18,-,14,TRBJ2-4,CASSPLGQKNIQYF,TGTGCCAGCTCACCACTTGGACAGAAAAACATTCAGTACTTC
-,TRBV7-2,-,15,TRBJ2-2,CASSFPMDLAGELFF,TGTGCCAGCAGCTTCCCCATGGACCTCGCCGGGGAGCTGTTTTTT
many,TRBV9,TRBD2,16,TRBJ2-3,CASSPASGGAPDTQYF,TGTGCCAGCAGCCCCGCTAGCGGGGGGGCACCAGATACGCAGTATTTT
-,TRBV2,TRBD1,14,TRBJ1-6,CASWGGQGGSPLHF,TGTGCCAGCTGGGGAGGACAGGGGGGTTCACCCCTCCACTTT
many,TRBV29-1,-,12,TRBJ1-1,CSVDRQDTEAFF,TGCAGCGTTGATCGGCAAGACACTGAAGCTTTCTTT
-,TRBV12-3/TRBV12-4,TRBD2,14,TRBJ2-1,CASSWGGGANEQFF,TGTGCCAGCAGTTGGGGCGGGGGGGCCAATGAGCAGTTCTTC
many,TRBV3-1,TRBD2,17,TRBJ2-3,CASSQWTSGARTDTQYF,TGTGCCAGCAGCCAGTGGACTAGCGGGGCCCGCACAGATACGCAGTATTTT
many,TRBV4-2,-,14,TRBJ2-3,CASSQLLVTDTQYF,TGTGCCAGCAGCCAATTACTAGTTACAGATACGCAGTATTTT
many,TRBV2,-,14,TRBJ2-7,CASLGTSHSYEQYF,TGTGCCAGCCTGGGTACGTCCCACTCCTACGAGCAGTACTTC
-,TRBV5-1,-,14,TRBJ1-5,CTSSLEGPYQPQHF,TGCACCAGCAGCTTGGAGGGACCTTATCAGCCCCAGCATTTT
few,TRBV7-9,-,13,TRBJ1-1,CASSSLTGTKAFF,TGTGCCAGCAGCTCTTTGACAGGTACCAAAGCTTTCTTT
many,TRBV5-1,-,14,TRBJ2-1,CASSIEAGYNEQFF,TGCGCCAGCAGCATAGAGGCGGGGTACAATGAGCAGTTCTTC
many,TRBV7-2,-,15,TRBJ2-3,CASSLDRRGTDTQYF,TGTGCCAGCAGCTTAGACAGGCGAGGCACAGATACGCAGTATTTT
many,TRBV20-1,TRBD2,11,TRBJ2-5,CSASSGGTQYF,TGCAGTGCTAGCTCGGGGGGGACCCAGTACTTC
many,TRBV6-1,-,14,TRBJ2-3,CASIQGLSTDTQYF,TGTGCCAGCATACAGGGACTAAGCACAGATACGCAGTATTTT
-,TRBV19,TRBD1,12,TRBJ2-1,CASSYIQGARFF,TGTGCCAGTAGCTATATACAGGGGGCTAGGTTCTTC
many,TRBV2,-,13,TRBJ2-7,CAGGRDPQDEQYF,TGTGCCGGGGGCCGGGACCCTCAAGACGAGCAGTACTTC
many,TRBV3-1,TRBD2,13,TRBJ2-5,CASTGTRGETQYF,TGTGCCAGCACAGGGACTAGGGGAGAGACCCAGTACTTC
many,TRBV24-1,-,16,TRBJ2-5,CATSALNTGYQETQYF,TGTGCCACCAGTGCCCTAAATACAGGGTACCAAGAGACCCAGTACTTC
-,TRBV6-1,-,14,TRBJ1-1,CASSTGPMNTEAFF,TGTGCCAGCAGCACCGGACCTATGAACACTGAAGCTTTCTTT
-,TRBV6-2/TRBV6-3,TRBD2,17,TRBJ2-2,CASSDGLAGGYTGELFF,TGTGCCAGCAGCGATGGACTAGCGGGGGGGTACACCGGGGAGCTGTTTTTT
-,TRBV6-2/TRBV6-3,TRBD1,16,TRBJ1-5,CVSSLLQGASNQPQHF,TGTGTCAGCAGCCTATTACAGGGGGCTAGCAATCAGCCCCAGCATTTT
many,TRBV11-2,-,17,TRBJ1-1,CASSRERSRLLNTEAFF,TGTGCCAGCAGCCGCGAAAGGTCTAGGTTACTGAACACTGAAGCTTTCTTT
many,TRBV14,TRBD1,15,TRBJ2-5,CASSRGQGSQETQYF,TGTGCCAGCAGCAGGGGACAGGGAAGCCAAGAGACCCAGTACTTC
few,TRBV6-2/TRBV6-3,-,16,TRBJ2-1,CASSYLDGVNYNEQFF,TGTGCCAGCAGTTACTTAGACGGGGTAAACTACAATGAGCAGTTCTTC
many,TRBV30,-,11,TRBJ2-3,CAWSVGDTQYF,TGTGCCTGGAGTGTAGGGGATACGCAGTATTTT
-,TRBV10-2,-,14,TRBJ1-2,CASSAGLRFDGYTF,TGCGCCAGCAGCGCCGGACTCCGATTCGATGGCTACACCTTC
many,TRBV3-1,-,15,TRBJ1-5,CASSQDLDVNQPQHF,TGTGCCAGCAGCCAAGATTTGGATGTCAATCAGCCCCAGCATTTT
-,TRBV25-1,TRBD1,13,TRBJ2-1,CASSGGQGREQFF,TGTGCCAGCAGTGGAGGACAGGGACGAGAGCAGTTCTTC
-,TRBV5-6,TRBD2,15,TRBJ2-5,CASSSGLVPPETQYF,TGTGCCAGCAGTTCGGGACTAGTCCCGCCAGAGACCCAGTACTTC
-,TRBV12-3/TRBV12-4,TRBD1,18,TRBJ1-1,CASSLALVGTAKNTEAFF,TGTGCCAGCAGTTTAGCGTTGGTTGGGACAGCGAAGAACACTGAAGCTTTCTTT
-,TRBV20-1,TRBD2,16,TRBJ2-1,CSALSLAGGSYNEQFF,TGCAGTGCTCTTTCCTTAGCGGGGGGCTCCTACAATGAGCAGTTCTTC
-,TRBV6-1,TRBD2,15,TRBJ2-5,CASSKLAGGWETQYF,TGTGCCAGCAGCAAACTAGCGGGGGGTTGGGAGACCCAGTACTTC
many,TRBV20-1,-,12,TRBJ2-7,CSVSRGVNEQYF,TGCAGTGTCTCCAGGGGAGTCAACGAGCAGTACTTC
-,TRBV11-2,-,16,TRBJ2-5,CASSLRRQGGQETQYF,TGTGCCAGCAGCTTGCGTAGGCAGGGGGGACAAGAGACCCAGTACTTC
many,TRBV6-2/TRBV6-3,TRBD1,17,TRBJ2-7,CASSHYRGQGSLDEQYF,TGTGCCAGCAGCCACTACCGCGGACAGGGATCCCTTGACGAGCAGTACTTC